This T cell receptor beta chain was sequenced in a study of blood T cell repertoires in COVID-19. Sequencing was performed with immunoSEQ multiplex PCR; in TCRdb, only in-frame clones are kept and a portion is missing. In the table there are roughly 400,000 clones, 87% of which are singletons. Concerning this clone itself: One junction end disagrees with the germline gene, perhaps due to a read error.

Germline V gene sequence: CDR1 SGHDT, CDR2 YYEEEE. The CDR3 covers 11 residues. It was during active infection that Seattle patients were enrolled and then longitudinally followed. This rearrangement joins TRBV5-6 to TRBJ2-7; D is perhaps TRBD1 (6 bases). The specimen was peripheral blood. The receptor comes from a woman aged 60-70 years with COVID-19, enrolled during active disease. CDR3 amino acids: CASSLGVGQSF. The CDR3 nucleotides read TGTGCCAGCAGCCTGGGGGTTGGACAGTCCTTC.